The 13 T cell receptor beta chains presented below share a single source sample, sequenced in a study of blood T cell repertoires in COVID-19. Here immunoSEQ multiplex PCR was the method, and the copy in TCRdb shows in-frame clones only, minus some. The table has some 240,000 clones, roughly 81% seen once. Sample: peripheral blood. These receptor sequences come from an elderly woman with COVID-19, enrolled during active disease.

V and J are TRBV6-5 and TRBJ1-1, with a tentative D call TRBD1 (5 bases). The CDR3 loop spans 14 amino acids. Per the germline V gene, CDR1 is MNHEY and CDR2 is SVGAGI. V lost 3 bases, J lost 6 bases, and 14 bases lay in between. Here the CDR3 DNA reads TGTGCCAGCAGTTATGACAGAATCAGACCTGAAGCTTTCTTT. Residues: CASSYDRIRPEAFF.

The genes are TRBV11-3 and TRBJ1-2; 8 bases map to TRBD1. Germline V gene lookup returns CDR1 SGHNT and CDR2 YENEEA. The CDR3 is 13 amino acids. V was clipped by 3 bases and J by 5 bases; unmatched bases: 2. For the CDR3, the DNA is TGTGCCAGCAGCTTCGGACAGGGATATGGCTACACCTTC. This sequence encodes CASSFGQGYGYTF.

The V and J genes are TRBV6-5 and TRBJ1-2; D gene ambiguous. The CDR3 is 14 residues long. CDR1 and CDR2 (germline): MNHEY, SVGAGI. V dropped 6 bases and J dropped 2 bases, with 13 bases sitting between them. The CDR3 sequence: CASRATGRNYGYTF. CDR3 nucleotides: TGTGCCAGCAGAGCAACCGGGAGAAACTATGGCTACACCTTC.

The V gene is TRBV19, the J gene TRBJ1-6, with a tentative D call TRBD1 (5 bases). The V gene's germline CDR1 is LNHDA and CDR2 SQIVND (reference sequence). This CDR3 is 15 amino acids long. The V gene lost 7 bases and the J gene lost 7 bases, with 17 bases spanning the gap. CDR3 in DNA: TGTGCCAGTAAGCCGTCGGGCAGGGCCAATTCACCCCTCCACTTT. This codes for CASKPSGRANSPLHF. The variable domain in full, with the rest retrieved from reference TRBV19 and TRBJ1-6, is DGGITQSPKYLFRKEGQNVTLSCEQNLNHDAMYWYRQDPGQGLRLIYYSQIVNDFQKGDIAEGYSVSREKKESFPLTVTSAQKNPTAFYLCASKPSGRANSPLHFGNGTRLTVT.

V and J are TRBV2 and TRBJ1-1; 9 bases map to TRBD1. CDR1 SNHLY and CDR2 FYNNEI come from the germline V gene. The CDR3 covers 15 residues. The V gene end was trimmed by 4 bases and the J gene end by 4 bases; junction bases not matched to a gene: 7. This chain's CDR3 is CASSAGTGKGTEAFF. In nucleotides, the CDR3 is TGTGCCAGCAGTGCCGGGACAGGGAAGGGCACTGAAGCTTTCTTT.

This rearrangement joins TRBV27 to TRBJ2-7; TRBD2 might be the D (5 bases). There are 13 residues in the CDR3. V was cut by 5 bases and J by 3 bases, with 11 bases left in between. CDR1 and CDR2 (germline): MNHEY, SMNVEV (reference sequence). This chain's CDR3 is CASSPRGYYEQYF. CDR3 coding DNA: TGTGCCAGCAGTCCCCGCGGGTACTACGAGCAGTACTTC.

This clone was counted a few times. The junction and the germline gene differ at one end; a read error may be behind it. The rearrangement joins TRBV18 to TRBJ1-5, with no clear D. This CDR3 contains 16 residues. Germline V gene lookup returns CDR1 KGHSH and CDR2 LQKENI. The CDR3 sequence: CASSPLAAPADQPQHF. CDR3 nucleotide sequence: TGTGCCAGCTCGCCACTAGCAGCCCCGGCCGATCAGCCCCAGCATTTT.

The chain recombines TRBV30 with TRBJ1-6; D is perhaps TRBD1 (6 bases). V was clipped by 8 bases and J by 6 bases, with 17 bases between them. Germline CDR1 reads GTSNPN; CDR2 reads SVGIG (reference sequence). This CDR3 is built from 14 residues. The CDR3 region is CATARGGSNSPLHF. The CDR3 DNA is TGTGCCACGGCGAGGGGGGGGAGTAATTCACCCCTCCACTTT. The full variable domain, its missing parts supplied by reference TRBV30 and TRBJ1-6, is SQTIHQWPATLVQPVGSPLSLECTVEGTSNPNLYWYRQAAGRGLQLLFYSVGIGQISSEVPQNLSASRPQDRQFILSSKKLLLSDSGFYLCATARGGSNSPLHFGNGTRLTVT.

The chain carries TRBV5-1 and TRBJ2-7; D is perhaps TRBD2 (6 bases). V lost 4 bases and J 5 bases, leaving 13 bases between the germline ends. The CDR3 spans 13 residues. In germline, CDR1 is SGHRS, CDR2 YFSETQ. The CDR3 nucleotides are TGCGCCAGCAGCACGGAGGGGAGACACGAGCAGTACTTC. Protein sequence: CASSTEGRHEQYF.

This chain joins TRBV10-3 and TRBJ2-5, with 9 nucleotides matching TRBD2. CDR1 is ENHRY and CDR2 is SYGVKD in the germline V gene. The CDR3 extends over 18 amino acids. Trimming cost V 4 bases and J 5 bases; bases outside gene matches: 17. Here the CDR3 reads CAISVGGRGQTFEETQYF. The CDR3 DNA sequence: TGTGCCATCAGTGTAGGCGGGAGGGGGCAAACTTTCGAGGAGACCCAGTACTTC.

The rearrangement uses TRBV27 and TRBJ1-1, with 7 nucleotides matching TRBD1. Germline trimming cut 6 bases from V and 8 bases from J; bases unmatched to any gene: 6. Germline V gene sequence: CDR1 MNHEY, CDR2 SMNVEV (reference sequence). CDR3 length: 12 amino acids. CDR3 coding DNA: TGTGCCAGCAGCTCGGGACAGAAGGAAGCTTTCTTT. This sequence encodes CASSSGQKEAFF.

The chain recombines TRBV20-1 with TRBJ2-1, with 10 bases that match TRBD2. Germline V gene sequence: CDR1 DFQATT, CDR2 SNEGSKA (reference sequence). This CDR3 has 16 amino acids. The J segment lost 7 bases and the V segment lost 3 bases, leaving 12 bases of the junction unmatched. This chain's CDR3 is CSASRPSGGAGNEQFF. CDR3 DNA: TGCAGTGCTAGTAGGCCCAGCGGGGGGGCCGGGAATGAGCAGTTCTTC.

This rearrangement joins TRBV5-1 to TRBJ2-2, with D possibly being TRBD1 (6 bases). From germline, CDR1 is SGHRS and CDR2 YFSETQ. The CDR3 extends over 16 amino acids. The germline V and J ends were trimmed by 4 bases and 0 bases, with 13 bases remaining between them. The CDR3 region is CASSVQTGSNTGELFF. CDR3 in DNA: TGCGCCAGCAGCGTGCAGACAGGCTCGAACACCGGGGAGCTGTTTTTT.